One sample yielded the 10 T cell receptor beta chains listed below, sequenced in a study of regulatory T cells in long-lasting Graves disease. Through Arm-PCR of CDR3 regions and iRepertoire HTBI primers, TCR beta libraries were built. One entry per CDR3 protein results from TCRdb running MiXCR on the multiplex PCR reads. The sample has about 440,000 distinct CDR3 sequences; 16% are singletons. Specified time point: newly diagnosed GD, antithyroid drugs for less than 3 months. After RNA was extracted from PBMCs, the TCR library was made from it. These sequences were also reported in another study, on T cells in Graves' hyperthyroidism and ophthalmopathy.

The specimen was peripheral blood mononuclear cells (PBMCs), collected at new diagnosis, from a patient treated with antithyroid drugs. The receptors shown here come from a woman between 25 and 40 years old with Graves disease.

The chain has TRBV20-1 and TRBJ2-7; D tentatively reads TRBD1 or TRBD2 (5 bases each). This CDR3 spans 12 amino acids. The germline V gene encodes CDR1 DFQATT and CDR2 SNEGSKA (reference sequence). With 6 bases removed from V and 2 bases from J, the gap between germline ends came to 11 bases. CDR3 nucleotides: TGCAGTGCGAGGGACGGAACCTACGAGCAGTACTTC. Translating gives CSARDGTYEQYF.

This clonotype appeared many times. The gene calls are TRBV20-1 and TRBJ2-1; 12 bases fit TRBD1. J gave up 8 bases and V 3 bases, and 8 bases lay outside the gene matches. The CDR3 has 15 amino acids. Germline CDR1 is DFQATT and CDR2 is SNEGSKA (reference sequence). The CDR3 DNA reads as TGCAGTGCTAGTCAGGGACAGGGGGCTTTCTATGAGCAGTTCTTC. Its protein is CSASQGQGAFYEQFF.

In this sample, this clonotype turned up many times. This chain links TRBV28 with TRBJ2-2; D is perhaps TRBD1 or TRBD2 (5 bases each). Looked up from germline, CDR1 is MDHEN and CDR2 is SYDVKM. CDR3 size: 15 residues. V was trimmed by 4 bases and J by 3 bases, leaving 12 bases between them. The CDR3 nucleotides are TGTGCCAGCAGTTCCGGGACCCTCGACACCGGGGAGCTGTTTTTT. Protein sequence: CASSSGTLDTGELFF.

The CDR3 bases are TGTGCCAGCAGCTTAAACCGGGCTCCGGACGATGGCTACACCTTC. Translating it yields CASSLNRAPDDGYTF. V usage is TRBV7-9 and J usage is TRBJ1-2; D unclear. CDR3 size: 15 residues. Germline assignment: CDR1 SEHNR and CDR2 FQNEAQ (reference sequence). V dropped 2 bases and J dropped 6 bases, with 16 bases sitting between them.

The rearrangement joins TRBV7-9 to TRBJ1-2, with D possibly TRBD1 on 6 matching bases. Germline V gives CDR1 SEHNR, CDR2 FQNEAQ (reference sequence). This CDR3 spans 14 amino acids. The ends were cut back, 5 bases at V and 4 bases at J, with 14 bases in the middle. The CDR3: CASSLGQNRYGYTF. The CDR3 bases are TGTGCCAGCAGCCTCGGACAGAACCGCTATGGCTACACCTTC. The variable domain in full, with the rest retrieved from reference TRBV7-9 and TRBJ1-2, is DTGVSQNPRHKITKRGQNVTFRCDPISEHNRLYWYRQTLGQGPEFLTYFQNEAQLEKSRLLSDRFSAERPKGSFSTLEIQRTEQGDSAMYLCASSLGQNRYGYTFGSGTRLTVV.

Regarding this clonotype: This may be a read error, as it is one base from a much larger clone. This CDR3 reads CASSDRVRGQYF. The CDR3 DNA sequence: TGTGCCAGCAGCGACAGGGTGAGAGGGCAGTACTTC. The chain carries TRBV12-3 or TRBV12-4 and TRBJ2-7; TRBD1 matches at 7 bases. The J segment lost 9 bases and the V segment lost 6 bases, leaving 8 bases of the junction unmatched. The length of the CDR3 is 12 residues.

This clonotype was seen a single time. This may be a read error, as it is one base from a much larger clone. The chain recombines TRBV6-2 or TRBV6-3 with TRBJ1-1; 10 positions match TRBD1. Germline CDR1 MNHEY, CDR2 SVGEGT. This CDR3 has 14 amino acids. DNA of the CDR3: TGTACCAGCAGACCCCGGGACAGGGGCACTGAAGCTTTCTTT. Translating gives CTSRPRDRGTEAFF.

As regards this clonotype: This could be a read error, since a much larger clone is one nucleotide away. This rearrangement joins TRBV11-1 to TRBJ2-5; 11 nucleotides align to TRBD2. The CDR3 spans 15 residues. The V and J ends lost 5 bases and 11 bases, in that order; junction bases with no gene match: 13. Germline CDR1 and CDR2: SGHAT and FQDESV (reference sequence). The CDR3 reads CASSRTSGGHNEQYF. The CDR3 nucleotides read TGTGCCAGCAGCCGAACTAGCGGGGGACACAATGAGCAGTACTTC.

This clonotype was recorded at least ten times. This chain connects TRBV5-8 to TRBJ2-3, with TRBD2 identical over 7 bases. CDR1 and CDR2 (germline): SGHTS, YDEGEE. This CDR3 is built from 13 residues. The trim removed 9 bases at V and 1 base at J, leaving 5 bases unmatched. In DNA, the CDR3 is TGTGCCACAAAGCGGGGCCGCACAGATACGCAGTATTTT. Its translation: CATKRGRTDTQYF.

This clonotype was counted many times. The CDR3 spells CASSPRGRASNEQFF. For the CDR3, the DNA is TGTGCCAGCTCACCTCGCGGGAGGGCCAGCAATGAGCAGTTCTTC. The chain links TRBV18 to TRBJ2-1, with 9 bases matching TRBD2. This CDR3 region has 15 residues. Germline CDR1 is KGHSH and CDR2 is LQKENI. Trimming removed 3 bases from V and 6 bases from J; junction bases left unmatched: 6.